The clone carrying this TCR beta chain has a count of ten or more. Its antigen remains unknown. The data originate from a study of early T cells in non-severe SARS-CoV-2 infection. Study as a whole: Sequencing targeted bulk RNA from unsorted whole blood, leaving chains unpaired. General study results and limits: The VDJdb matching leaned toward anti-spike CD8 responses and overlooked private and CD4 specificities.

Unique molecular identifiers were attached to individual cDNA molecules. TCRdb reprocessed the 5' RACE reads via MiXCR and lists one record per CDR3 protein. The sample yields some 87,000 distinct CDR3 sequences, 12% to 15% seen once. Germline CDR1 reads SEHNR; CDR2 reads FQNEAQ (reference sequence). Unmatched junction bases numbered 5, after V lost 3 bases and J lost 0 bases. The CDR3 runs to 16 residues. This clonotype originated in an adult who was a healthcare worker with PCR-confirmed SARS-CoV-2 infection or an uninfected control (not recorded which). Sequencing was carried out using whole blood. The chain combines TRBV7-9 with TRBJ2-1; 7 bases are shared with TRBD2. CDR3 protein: CASSLERGSSYNEQFF. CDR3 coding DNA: TGTGCCAGCAGCTTGGAGCGGGGAAGCTCCTACAATGAGCAGTTCTTC. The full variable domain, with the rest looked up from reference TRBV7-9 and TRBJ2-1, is DTGVSQNPRHKITKRGQNVTFRCDPISEHNRLYWYRQTLGQGPEFLTYFQNEAQLEKSRLLSDRFSAERPKGSFSTLEIQRTEQGDSAMYLCASSLERGSSYNEQFFGPGTRLTVL.